Below, one T cell receptor (beta chain) is given with its context. It has no known antigen specificity. Within one base of it there is no much larger clone, and no base qualities were kept. These data originate in a study of blood T cell repertoires in COVID-19 (dated by TCRdb to the early 2020s). Study-wide context: Samples from collaborators originated in the United States, Italy and Spain and spanned both the acute and convalescent phases of COVID-19. The material from the prospective study consisted of cDNA or gDNA derived from T cells, B-cell-depleted T cells, or PBMCs. Samples came from the ongoing ImmuneRACE study (first 160 participants) plus 1,254 subjects from 6 global collaborators. Where available, HLA class I and class II types were obtained from metadata supplied by the sample provider rather than from assay-based typing. The repertoires were released in a freely available public database intended as a resource for research on the immune response to SARS-CoV-2. Deeply sampled blood TCRbeta repertoires from subjects exposed to, actively infected with, or recovered from COVID-19 were included in the dataset. The sample metadata nearly always contained a de-identified subject ID, COVID-19 status, age in years and sex. Overall study results and their limits: The quantity of clinical and demographic metadata differed by source and by participant and was supplied without curation.

TCRbeta CDR3 regions were amplified from genomic DNA using the immunoSEQ Assay, a bias-controlled multiplex PCR. The authors processed their data as follows. The number of nucleated cells in each sample was estimated from the amplification of reference gene primers within the assay. Sequence reads were collapsed and filtered to measure the absolute abundance of every unique TCRbeta CDR3 rearrangement. For each sample, productive Simpson clonality was calculated as the square root of Simpson's diversity index over productive rearrangements. The table comes from immuneACCESS by way of TCRdb, which keeps in-frame sequences with V and J called. Part of the clones is missing from these tables; in studies checked, under half for an unresolved V gene and the rest for unknown reasons. Clonal size and the V and J genes are those of that table, whereas D and trimming came from the DNA. The sample data list about 200,000 clones, and roughly nine tenths of these were observed just once. The ten largest clones represent 0.75% to 0.9% of the sample.

Whole blood was collected in K2EDTA tubes by collaborating institutions according to the institutions' own protocols. Collaborator samples were shipped for TCRbeta analysis as frozen whole blood, isolated PBMCs, or DNA extracted from either sample type. Counted from cysteine to phenylalanine, this CDR3 has 14 amino acids. Only the CDR3 region is kept as DNA, spanning 42 bases read in frame from base 1. From a lookup of the germline V gene, CDR1 and CDR2 are SGHRS and YFSETQ. The germline V and J ends show losses of 3 bases and 4 bases respectively, and no gene match explains 2 bases of the junction.

The sequence links TRBV5-1 to TRBJ2-7; TRBD2 aligns with 12 central bases. Sequenced input: peripheral blood. The receptor comes from a woman between 65 and 79 years old with acute or convalescent COVID-19. CDR3 sequence: CASSSGLAGYEQYF. The nucleotide sequence is TGCGCCAGCAGCTCAGGACTAGCGGGATACGAGCAGTACTTC.